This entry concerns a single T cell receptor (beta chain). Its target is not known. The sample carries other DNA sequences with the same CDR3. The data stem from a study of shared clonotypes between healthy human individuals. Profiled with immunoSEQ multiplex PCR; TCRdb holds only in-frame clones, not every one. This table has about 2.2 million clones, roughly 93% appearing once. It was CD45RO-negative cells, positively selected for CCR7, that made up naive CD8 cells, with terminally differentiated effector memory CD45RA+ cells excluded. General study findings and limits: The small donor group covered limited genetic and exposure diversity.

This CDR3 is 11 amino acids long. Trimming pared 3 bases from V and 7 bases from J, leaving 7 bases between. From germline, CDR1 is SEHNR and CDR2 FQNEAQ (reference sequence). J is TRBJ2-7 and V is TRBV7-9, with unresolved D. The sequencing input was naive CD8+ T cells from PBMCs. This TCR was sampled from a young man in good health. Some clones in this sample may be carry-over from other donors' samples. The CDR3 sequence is CASSFGAEQYF. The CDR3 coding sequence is TGTGCCAGCAGCTTCGGTGCAGAGCAGTACTTC.